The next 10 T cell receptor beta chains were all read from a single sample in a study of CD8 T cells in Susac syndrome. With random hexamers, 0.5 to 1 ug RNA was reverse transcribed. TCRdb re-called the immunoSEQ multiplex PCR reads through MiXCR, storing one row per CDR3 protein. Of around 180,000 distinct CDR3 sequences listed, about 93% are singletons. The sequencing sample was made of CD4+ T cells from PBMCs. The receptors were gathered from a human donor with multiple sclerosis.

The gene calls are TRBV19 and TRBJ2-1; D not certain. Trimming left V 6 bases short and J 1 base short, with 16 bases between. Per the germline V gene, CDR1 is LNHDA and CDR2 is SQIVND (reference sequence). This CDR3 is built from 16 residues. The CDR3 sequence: CASSPDFRISYNEQFF. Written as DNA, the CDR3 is TGTGCCAGTAGCCCTGACTTCCGGATTTCCTACAATGAGCAGTTCTTC.

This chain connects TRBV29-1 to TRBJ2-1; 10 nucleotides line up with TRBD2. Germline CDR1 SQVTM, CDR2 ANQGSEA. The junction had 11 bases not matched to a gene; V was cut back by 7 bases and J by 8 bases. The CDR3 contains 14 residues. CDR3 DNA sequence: TGCAGCGCACAACCCGGGACTAGCGTGGATGAGCAGTTCTTC. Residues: CSAQPGTSVDEQFF.

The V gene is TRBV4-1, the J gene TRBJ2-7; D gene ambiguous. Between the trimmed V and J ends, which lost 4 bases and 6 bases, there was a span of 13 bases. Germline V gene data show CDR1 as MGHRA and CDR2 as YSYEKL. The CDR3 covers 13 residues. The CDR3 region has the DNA TGCGCCAGCAGCCCCCGCTGGTTCGCCGAGCAGTACTTC. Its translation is CASSPRWFAEQYF.

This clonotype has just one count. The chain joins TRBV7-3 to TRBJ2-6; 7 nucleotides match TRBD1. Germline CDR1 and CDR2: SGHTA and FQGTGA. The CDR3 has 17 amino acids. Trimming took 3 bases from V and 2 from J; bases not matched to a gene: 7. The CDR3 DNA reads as TGTGCCAGCAGCTTGGTGACAGGGACCGCTGGGGCCAACGTCCTGACTTTC. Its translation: CASSLVTGTAGANVLTF.

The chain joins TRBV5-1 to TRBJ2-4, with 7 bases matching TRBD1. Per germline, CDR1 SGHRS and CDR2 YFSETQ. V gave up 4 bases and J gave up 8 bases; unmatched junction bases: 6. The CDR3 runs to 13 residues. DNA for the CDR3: TGCGCCAGCAGCACGACAGGGTTGGACATTCAGTACTTC. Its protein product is CASSTTGLDIQYF.

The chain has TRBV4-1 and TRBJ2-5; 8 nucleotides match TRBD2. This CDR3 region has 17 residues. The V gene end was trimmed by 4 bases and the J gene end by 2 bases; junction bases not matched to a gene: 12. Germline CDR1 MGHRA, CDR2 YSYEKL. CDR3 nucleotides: TGCGCCAGCAGCCCCGGCCCGAGGCGGGGGGATCAAGAGACCCAGTACTTC. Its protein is CASSPGPRRGDQETQYF.

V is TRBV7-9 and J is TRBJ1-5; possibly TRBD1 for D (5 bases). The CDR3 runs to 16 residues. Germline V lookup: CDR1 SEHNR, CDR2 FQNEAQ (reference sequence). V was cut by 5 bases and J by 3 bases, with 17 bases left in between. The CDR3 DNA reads TGTGCCAGCAGCCCCCACGGGACGGCTAACAATCAGCCCCAGCATTTT. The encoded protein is CASSPHGTANNQPQHF.

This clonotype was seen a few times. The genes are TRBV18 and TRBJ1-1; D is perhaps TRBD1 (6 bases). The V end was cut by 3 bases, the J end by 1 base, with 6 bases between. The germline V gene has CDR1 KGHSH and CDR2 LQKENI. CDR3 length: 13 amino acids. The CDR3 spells CASSPRGNTEAFF. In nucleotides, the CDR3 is TGTGCCAGCTCACCCAGGGGGAACACTGAAGCTTTCTTT. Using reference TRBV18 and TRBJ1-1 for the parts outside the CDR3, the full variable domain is NAGVMQNPRHLVRRRGQEARLRCSPMKGHSHVYWYRQLPEEGLKFMVYLQKENIIDESGMPKERFSAEFPKEGPSILRIQQVVRGDSAAYFCASSPRGNTEAFFGQGTRLTVV.

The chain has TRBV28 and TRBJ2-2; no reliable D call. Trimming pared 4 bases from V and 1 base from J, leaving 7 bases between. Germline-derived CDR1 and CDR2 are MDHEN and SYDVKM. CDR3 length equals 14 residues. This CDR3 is CASSSLQNTGELFF. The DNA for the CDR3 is TGTGCCAGCAGTTCCCTACAGAACACCGGGGAGCTGTTTTTT.

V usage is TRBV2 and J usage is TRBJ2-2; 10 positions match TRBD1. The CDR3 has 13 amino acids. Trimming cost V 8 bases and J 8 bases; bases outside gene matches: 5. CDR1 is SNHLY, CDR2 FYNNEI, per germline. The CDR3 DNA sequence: TGTGCCAGCGCGAGGACAGGGGGTGGGGAGCTGTTTTTT. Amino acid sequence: CASARTGGGELFF.